These 30 T cell receptor beta chains came from one sample sequenced in a study of OX40 agonist ivuxolimab in advanced cancers. The repertoire was sequenced with immunoSEQ multiplex PCR; TCRdb's copy has only in-frame clones and lacks some. The table has just over 60,000 clones, about 92% seen once; the top ten hold 0.5% to 0.75%. The material was CD4+ or CD8+ T cells sorted from blood, obtained in a trial of the OX40 agonist ivuxolimab. The receptor source for this set is an adult with an advanced solid tumor such as melanoma, head and neck, liver or kidney cancer.

J is TRBJ2-5 and V is TRBV6-5; D may be TRBD1 or TRBD2 (6 bases each). V was shortened by 0 bases and J by 5 bases, with 13 bases between the two germline ends. Germline loops: CDR1 MNHEY, CDR2 SVGAGI. The CDR3 is 15 residues long. CDR3 sequence (DNA): TGTGCCAGCAGTTACTCTGGCCAGGGGAGGGAGACCCAGTACTTC. The encoded protein is CASSYSGQGRETQYF.

The chain carries TRBV5-1 and TRBJ2-5, with D maybe TRBD2 (7 bases). V lost 4 bases to trimming and J lost 0 bases, with 10 bases between them. CDR3 length: 14 amino acids. CDR1 and CDR2 (germline): SGHRS, YFSETQ. CDR3 coding DNA: TGCGCCAGCAGCGGGGGGGGCTACCAAGAGACCCAGTACTTC. It translates to CASSGGGYQETQYF.

V is TRBV5-1 and J is TRBJ1-1, with a weak D call TRBD1 (6 bases). In germline, CDR1 is SGHRS, CDR2 YFSETQ. The CDR3 is 14 residues long. V was cut by 4 bases and J by 2 bases, with 12 bases left in between. The CDR3 loop is CASSPLQGNTEAFF. The CDR3 coding sequence is TGCGCCAGCAGCCCCTTACAGGGAAACACTGAAGCTTTCTTT.

V is TRBV5-1 and J is TRBJ2-3; the match to TRBD2 covers 8 bases. This CDR3 is 14 amino acids long. CDR1 is SGHRS, CDR2 YFSETQ, per germline. V was clipped by 2 bases and J by 4 bases; unmatched bases: 3. DNA of the CDR3: TGCGCCAGCAGCTTTAGCGGGAAATCAGATACGCAGTATTTT. Residues: CASSFSGKSDTQYF.

The chain has TRBV6-1 and TRBJ1-1, with TRBD1 matching over 8 bases. The CDR3 is 14 residues long. In germline, CDR1 is MNHNS, CDR2 SASEGT. The J segment lost 4 bases and the V segment lost 8 bases, leaving 9 bases of the junction unmatched. CDR3 in DNA: TGTGCCAGCTCAACAGGGGGGTTTAGCACTGAAGCTTTCTTT. This encodes CASSTGGFSTEAFF.

The CDR3 DNA sequence: TGTGCCAGCAGTTTATCACTAGCGGGGGGGCGGGAGCAGTTCTTC. Its protein product is CASSLSLAGGREQFF. V and J are TRBV27 and TRBJ2-1; 13 bases agree with TRBD2. The CDR3 runs 15 residues. Unmatched junction bases numbered 3, after V lost 0 bases and J lost 10 bases. Germline CDR1 and CDR2: MNHEY and SMNVEV (reference sequence).

This chain links TRBV7-2 with TRBJ1-4; tentative D call: TRBD1 (5 bases). From germline, CDR1 is SGHTA and CDR2 FQGNSA. The V end lost 2 bases, the J end lost 7 bases, and 8 bases lay between the germline ends. CDR3 length equals 13 residues. Here the CDR3 DNA reads TGTGCCAGCAGCTTAAAAACAGGTGAAAAACTGTTTTTT. Its protein product is CASSLKTGEKLFF.

The rearrangement joins TRBV28 to TRBJ1-6; 7 bases are a match to TRBD1. This CDR3 is 15 amino acids long. The V gene's germline CDR1 is MDHEN and CDR2 SYDVKM. Losses at the gene ends were 4 bases for V and 6 bases for J; bases not matched to a gene: 6. DNA for the CDR3: TGTGCCAGCAGTTCCTGGACAGGCATTAATTCACCCCTCCACTTT. This encodes CASSSWTGINSPLHF.

The chain uses TRBV6-6 and TRBJ1-5; no clear D gene. There are 13 residues in the CDR3. CDR1 MNHNY and CDR2 SVGAGI come from the germline V gene (reference sequence). V was pared by 8 bases and J by 1 base, with 9 bases between. CDR3 coding DNA: TGTGCCAGCGGGCAGATCAGCAATCAGCCCCAGCATTTT. It encodes CASGQISNQPQHF.

The chain carries TRBV18 and TRBJ2-7; TRBD2 might be the D (6 bases). The germline V gene encodes CDR1 KGHSH and CDR2 LQKENI. CDR3 size: 14 residues. V was pared by 9 bases and J by 2 bases, with 17 bases between. CDR3 protein: CASSSSGPPYEQYF. In nucleotides, the CDR3 is TGTGCCAGTTCCTCGAGCGGGCCGCCCTACGAGCAGTACTTC.

The V call is TRBV7-3, the J call TRBJ2-3, with D perhaps TRBD2 (6 bases). The V and J ends lost 5 bases and 2 bases respectively, with 14 bases between them. Looked up from germline, CDR1 is SGHTA and CDR2 is FQGTGA. The CDR3 extends over 15 amino acids. The CDR3 region has the DNA TGTGCCAGCAGCCCACCGGGAGACCTCACAGATACGCAGTATTTT. Translating it yields CASSPPGDLTDTQYF.

This clone was seen only a few times. This chain connects TRBV6-5 to TRBJ2-5; tentative D call: TRBD1 (6 bases). The germline V and J ends were trimmed by 1 base and 4 bases, with 16 bases remaining between them. There are 16 residues in the CDR3. The germline V gene encodes CDR1 MNHEY and CDR2 SVGAGI. The CDR3 is CASSYWGTPDAETQYF. The CDR3 DNA follows: TGTGCCAGCAGTTACTGGGGGACACCTGATGCAGAGACCCAGTACTTC.

This chain links TRBV9 with TRBJ2-7; 7 nucleotides agree with TRBD1. Germline V CDR1 and CDR2: SGDLS, YYNGEE. The CDR3 has 14 amino acids. The V gene end was trimmed by 0 bases and the J gene end by 4 bases; junction bases not matched to a gene: 4. The CDR3 region is CASSVGAGGYEQYF. CDR3 nucleotides: TGTGCCAGCAGCGTAGGGGCAGGGGGATACGAGCAGTACTTC.

The genes are TRBV27 and TRBJ2-7; 8 bases line up with TRBD2. Per the germline V gene, CDR1 is MNHEY and CDR2 is SMNVEV (reference sequence). This CDR3 spans 15 amino acids. J was trimmed by 6 bases and V by 3 bases; bases with no gene match: 10. The CDR3 region is CASSFRTSSPGEQYF. Here the CDR3 DNA reads TGTGCCAGCAGTTTTCGGACTAGCTCGCCGGGCGAGCAGTACTTC.

The J gene is TRBJ1-2, the V gene TRBV11-3; 10 bases fit TRBD1. The CDR3 totals 15 residues. Germline lookup yields CDR1 SGHNT and CDR2 YENEEA. Losses at the gene ends were 4 bases for V and 7 bases for J; bases not matched to a gene: 9. This CDR3 is CASSSSPGTGVGYTF. CDR3 sequence (DNA): TGTGCCAGCAGCTCGAGTCCCGGGACAGGGGTTGGCTACACCTTC.

This clone was detected once. The chain couples TRBV5-1 to TRBJ2-7; 7 bases map to TRBD1. CDR3 size: 15 residues. V shed 4 bases and J 3 bases; nucleotides not matched to a gene: 10. The germline gives CDR1 SGHRS, CDR2 YFSETQ. DNA for the CDR3: TGCGCCAGCAGCCCACACCGACAGGGCCTCTACGAGCAGTACTTC. Translating it yields CASSPHRQGLYEQYF.

V gene TRBV6-1 combines with J gene TRBJ2-1, with TRBD2 identical over 10 bases. CDR1 is MNHNS and CDR2 is SASEGT in the germline V gene. V lost 8 bases and J lost 10; bases outside the gene matches: 11. CDR3 length equals 14 residues. CDR3 bases: TGTGCCAGCGGGCCTAGCGGGGGCCATGACGAGCAGTTCTTC. It yields the protein CASGPSGGHDEQFF.

This chain joins TRBV27 and TRBJ2-1; 10 bases fit TRBD1. The J segment lost 4 bases and the V segment lost 7 bases, leaving 7 bases of the junction unmatched. Germline lookup yields CDR1 MNHEY and CDR2 SMNVEV (reference sequence). This CDR3 has 15 amino acids. This chain's CDR3 is CASTDWGQGYNEQFF. The CDR3 nucleotides are TGTGCCAGCACCGATTGGGGACAGGGGTACAATGAGCAGTTCTTC.

V usage is TRBV6-6 and J usage is TRBJ1-1, with D perhaps matching TRBD1 (5 bases). The CDR3 spans 15 residues. Between the trimmed V and J ends, which lost 0 bases and 4 bases, there was a span of 12 bases. Germline CDR1 is MNHNY and CDR2 is SVGAGI (reference sequence). This CDR3 reads CASSYSAGTGTEAFF. The CDR3 DNA sequence: TGTGCCAGCAGTTACTCCGCAGGGACGGGCACTGAAGCTTTCTTT.

This chain links TRBV21-1 with TRBJ1-1; the table's TRBD1 call for D was not verified on the DNA. TRBV21-1 is a known pseudogene. The length of the CDR3 is 15 residues. CDR3 DNA sequence: TGTGCCAGCAGCAAATCCCTGGCCAGGGCCCTTGAAGCTTTCTTT. Protein sequence: CASSKSLARALEAFF.

In DNA, the CDR3 is TGTGCCAGCACCTTCCTGGCCCCGGGCTATGGCTACACCTTC. Residues: CASTFLAPGYGYTF. This chain joins TRBV6-1 and TRBJ1-2, with D unclear. Germline V CDR1 and CDR2: MNHNS, SASEGT. V was shortened by 7 bases and J by 4 bases, with 16 bases between the two germline ends. The CDR3 spans 14 residues.

The CDR3 here is CASSDSRTGRCSSGGPNQPQHF. The CDR3 nucleotides read TGTGCCAGCAGTGACTCGCGGACAGGGCGGTGTTCTTCGGGGGGCCCCAATCAGCCCCAGCATTTT. V is TRBV6-4 and J is TRBJ1-5, with TRBD1 matching over 8 bases. The CDR3 length is 22 residues. Germline V gene lookup returns CDR1 MRHNA and CDR2 SNTAGT. V gave up 0 bases and J gave up 3 bases; unmatched junction bases: 22.

V is TRBV29-1 and J is TRBJ2-7; 11 bases map to TRBD2. The CDR3 is 16 amino acids. Trimming removed 4 bases from V and 3 bases from J; junction bases left unmatched: 11. Germline CDR1 and CDR2: SQVTM and ANQGSEA. CDR3 in amino acids: CSVGSLAGGRIYEQYF. The CDR3 DNA reads as TGCAGCGTTGGATCTCTAGCGGGGGGTAGGATCTACGAGCAGTACTTC.

The chain combines TRBV11-3 with TRBJ2-5; no definite D call. CDR3 length: 15 residues. V lost 4 bases to trimming and J lost 5 bases, with 17 bases between them. Germline lookup yields CDR1 SGHNT and CDR2 YENEEA. The CDR3: CASSSTTIEGETQYF. The CDR3 nucleotides read TGTGCCAGCAGCTCTACCACCATTGAAGGGGAGACCCAGTACTTC.

The rearrangement uses TRBV6-6 and TRBJ2-7; 10 positions match TRBD1. The CDR3 is 14 amino acids. Germline CDR1 is MNHNY and CDR2 is SVGAGI (reference sequence). V lost 4 bases to trimming and J lost 4 bases; unmatched junction nucleotides: 4. The CDR3 nucleotides are TGTGCCAGCAGTTTGGACAGGGGGGGGTACGAGCAGTACTTC. The encoded protein is CASSLDRGGYEQYF.

The V call is TRBV5-1, the J call TRBJ2-5; no clear D gene. Germline V gene data show CDR1 as SGHRS and CDR2 as YFSETQ. The CDR3 length is 15 residues. The germline V and J ends were trimmed by 0 bases and 2 bases, with 11 bases remaining between them. DNA for the CDR3: TGCGCCAGCAGCTTGGTGCAGAAAAGACAAGAGACCCAGTACTTC. Encoded protein: CASSLVQKRQETQYF.

The rearrangement links TRBV6-5 to TRBJ2-7; D possibly corresponds to TRBD2 (7 bases). V dropped 6 bases and J dropped 2 bases, with 14 bases sitting between them. Per the germline V gene, CDR1 is MNHEY and CDR2 is SVGAGI. The CDR3 runs 14 residues. CDR3 DNA: TGTGCCAGCAGCCGGGGGGCTCCCACCTACGAGCAGTACTTC. Amino acids: CASSRGAPTYEQYF.

This chain connects TRBV7-3 to TRBJ2-5; 8 bases match TRBD2. Germline assignment: CDR1 SGHTA and CDR2 FQGTGA. The ends lost 1 base at V and 5 bases at J; junction bases unmatched: 0. This CDR3 has 13 residues. This CDR3 is CASSLSGRETQYF. The CDR3 coding sequence is TGTGCCAGCAGCTTAAGCGGGAGGGAGACCCAGTACTTC.

The chain has TRBV2 and TRBJ2-3; weak D call: TRBD2 (5 bases). Germline V gene data show CDR1 as SNHLY and CDR2 as FYNNEI. Trimming cost V 8 bases and J 6 bases, with 12 bases left between them. The CDR3 covers 12 residues. The DNA of the CDR3 is TGTGCCAGCGGGAGCGGTTGGGATACGCAGTATTTT. Translating it yields CASGSGWDTQYF.

This clone was counted between two and nine times. The chain carries TRBV29-1 and TRBJ1-2; D is unclear. The CDR3 is 12 residues long. V shed 3 bases and J shed 3 bases, with 8 bases lying between them. Germline CDR1 and CDR2: SQVTM and ANQGSEA. CDR3 DNA: TGCAGCGTTGAGCGGGAAGACTATGGCTACACCTTC. Protein product: CSVEREDYGYTF.